The 19 T cell receptor beta chains below come from one sample, sequenced in a study of shared clonotypes between healthy human individuals. Data came from immunoSEQ multiplex PCR; TCRdb stores just in-frame clones and leaves some out. The sample includes millions of clones, 90% to 95% of them seen just once. The sequencing input was naive CD4+ T cells from PBMCs. Subset reported: CD45RA+ positively selected. All receptors come from a man aged 18 to 29 in good health. Some clones in this sample may be carry-over from other donors' samples.

The chain has TRBV28 and TRBJ2-7; 10 bases fit TRBD1. The trim removed 10 bases at V and 4 bases at J, leaving 13 bases unmatched. CDR1 is MDHEN, CDR2 SYDVKM, per germline. The CDR3 is 15 residues long. The CDR3 coding sequence is TGTGCCACCCTCCCGGGACAGGGGATACCTTACGAGCAGTACTTC. This gives the protein CATLPGQGIPYEQYF. The full variable domain, in which reference TRBV28 and TRBJ2-7 provide the parts outside the CDR3, is DVKVTQSSRYLVKRTGEKVFLECVQDMDHENMFWYRQDPGLGLRLIYFSYDVKMKEKGDIPEGYSVSREKKERFSLILESASTNQTSMYLCATLPGQGIPYEQYFGPGTRLTVT.

The V and J genes are TRBV30 and TRBJ1-2; unclear D gene. Per the germline V gene, CDR1 is GTSNPN and CDR2 is SVGIG (reference sequence). This CDR3 spans 16 amino acids. Trimming cost V 3 bases and J 0 bases, with 17 bases left between them. This CDR3 reads CAWRTDPRLANYGYTF. CDR3 DNA sequence: TGTGCCTGGAGGACCGACCCCCGATTAGCTAACTATGGCTACACCTTC. The full variable domain, completed using reference TRBV30 and TRBJ1-2, is SQTIHQWPATLVQPVGSPLSLECTVEGTSNPNLYWYRQAAGRGLQLLFYSVGIGQISSEVPQNLSASRPQDRQFILSSKKLLLSDSGFYLCAWRTDPRLANYGYTFGSGTRLTVV.

The rearrangement joins TRBV28 to TRBJ1-1; 11 bases line up with TRBD1. Germline lookup yields CDR1 MDHEN and CDR2 SYDVKM. V shed 7 bases, J shed 4 bases, and the junction held 5 bases outside the gene matches. This CDR3 has 14 amino acids. The CDR3 DNA reads TGTGCCAGCACCCCGGGACAGGGGGTCACTGAAGCTTTCTTT. It is translated as CASTPGQGVTEAFF.

The chain employs TRBV5-4 and TRBJ2-7, with 7 bases that match TRBD2. The CDR3 has 16 amino acids. Germline loops: CDR1 SGHNT, CDR2 YYREEE (reference sequence). Unmatched junction bases numbered 12, after V lost 0 bases and J lost 6 bases. The CDR3 DNA reads as TGTGCCAGCAGCTTGGAGTCCGGGAGGCCCTGGGGCGAGCAGTACTTC. Its protein is CASSLESGRPWGEQYF.

This sequence joins TRBV7-9 and TRBJ2-1, with 11 positions matching TRBD2. Germline CDR1 SEHNR, CDR2 FQNEAQ (reference sequence). The CDR3 has 15 residues. The trim removed 3 bases at V and 10 bases at J, leaving 8 bases unmatched. The CDR3 protein is CASSFELAGAVEQFF. The DNA for the CDR3 is TGTGCCAGCAGCTTTGAACTAGCGGGAGCTGTGGAGCAGTTCTTC.

The gene calls are TRBV11-2 and TRBJ1-2; D is ambiguous. V lost 8 bases to trimming and J lost 2 bases, with 9 bases between them. CDR3 size: 12 residues. From germline, CDR1 is SGHAT and CDR2 FQNNGV. CDR3 residues: CASQDLNYGYTF. CDR3 nucleotides: TGTGCCAGCCAGGACCTAAACTATGGCTACACCTTC.

The gene calls are TRBV4-2 and TRBJ2-1; TRBD2 matches 9 bases. The CDR3 extends over 16 amino acids. CDR1 LGHNA and CDR2 YNFKEQ come from the germline V gene. Trimming cost V 1 base and J 7 bases; bases outside gene matches: 8. DNA of the CDR3: TGTGCCAGCAGCCAAGGAGGGGCGGGAGGGGGGAATGAGCAGTTCTTC. Translating it yields CASSQGGAGGGNEQFF.

The chain has TRBV4-3 and TRBJ1-5; D not resolved. The germline CDR1 and CDR2 sequences are LGHNA and YSLEER. V was shortened by 1 base and J by 4 bases, with 8 bases between the two germline ends. The CDR3 sequence is 14 residues long. The CDR3 sequence: CASSQARTNQPQHF. CDR3 in DNA: TGCGCCAGCAGCCAAGCAAGAACTAATCAGCCCCAGCATTTT.

The chain employs TRBV7-3 and TRBJ2-7; 8 positions match TRBD1. The CDR3 has 15 residues. The V gene end was trimmed by 3 bases and the J gene end by 2 bases; junction bases not matched to a gene: 6. Germline-derived CDR1 and CDR2 are SGHTA and FQGTGA. The CDR3 sequence is CASSFGQGSPYEQYF. Here the CDR3 DNA reads TGTGCCAGCAGCTTCGGACAGGGATCCCCCTACGAGCAGTACTTC.

The chain links TRBV6-5 to TRBJ1-2; 8 bases are shared with TRBD1. V lost 3 bases, J lost 11 bases, and 5 bases stayed unmatched. Germline V gene sequence: CDR1 MNHEY, CDR2 SVGAGI. The CDR3 runs to 12 residues. The DNA for the CDR3 is TGTGCCAGCAGTTATCGACAGGGGTCTTACACCTTC. Its protein product is CASSYRQGSYTF.

This sequence joins TRBV7-9 and TRBJ2-3; 8 nucleotides match TRBD2. The junction had 7 bases not matched to a gene; V was cut back by 2 bases and J by 3 bases. CDR3 length: 16 amino acids. Germline values: CDR1 SEHNR, CDR2 FQNEAQ (reference sequence). The CDR3 DNA is TGTGCCAGCAGCTTATCTCGAGCGGGAGTGACAGATACGCAGTATTTT. Protein: CASSLSRAGVTDTQYF.

V is TRBV2 and J is TRBJ2-1; D ambiguous. The CDR3 runs to 15 residues. Germline loops: CDR1 SNHLY, CDR2 FYNNEI. Trimming stripped 8 bases from V and 2 bases from J, with 16 bases between. DNA for the CDR3: TGTGCCAGCTCATGGGCGGTATATCCCTACAATGAGCAGTTCTTC. This encodes CASSWAVYPYNEQFF. The full variable domain, rest sourced from reference TRBV2 and TRBJ2-1, is EPEVTQTPSHQVTQMGQEVILRCVPISNHLYFYWYRQILGQKVEFLVSFYNNEISEKSEIFDDQFSVERPDGSNFTLKIRSTKLEDSAMYFCASSWAVYPYNEQFFGPGTRLTVL.

The table lists this clone with a count of one. The chain links TRBV7-2 to TRBJ2-6; D gene unclear. The V end was cut by 7 bases, the J end by 4 bases, with 20 bases between. The germline V gene has CDR1 SGHTA and CDR2 FQGNSA. This CDR3 has 17 residues. The DNA of the CDR3 is TGTGCCAGCATCAGCTTAGGATTGGTCGGCGGGGCCAACGTCCTGACTTTC. Amino acid sequence: CASISLGLVGGANVLTF. The variable domain in full, with the rest retrieved from reference TRBV7-2 and TRBJ2-6, is GAGVSQSPSNKVTEKGKDVELRCDPISGHTALYWYRQSLGQGLEFLIYFQGNSAPDKSGLPSDRFSAERTGGSVSTLTIQRTQQEDSAVYLCASISLGLVGGANVLTFGAGSRLTVL.

V gene TRBV5-1 combines with J gene TRBJ2-2; D unclear. Germline V gene lookup returns CDR1 SGHRS and CDR2 YFSETQ. The CDR3 spans 16 residues. V was clipped by 0 bases and J by 0 bases, with 9 bases between them. CDR3 in DNA: TGCGCCAGCAGCTTGGTGGGCAGAGCGAACACCGGGGAGCTGTTTTTT. Its protein product is CASSLVGRANTGELFF. Variable domain in full (rest from reference TRBV5-1 and TRBJ2-2): KAGVTQTPRYLIKTRGQQVTLSCSPISGHRSVSWYQQTPGQGLQFLFEYFSETQRNKGNFPGRFSGRQFSNSRSEMNVSTLELGDSALYLCASSLVGRANTGELFFGEGSRLTVL.

The chain joins TRBV28 to TRBJ2-2; D ambiguous. In germline, CDR1 is MDHEN, CDR2 SYDVKM. The CDR3 runs to 16 residues. The V gene lost 5 bases and the J gene lost 2 bases, with 15 bases spanning the gap. In DNA form, the CDR3 reads TGTGCCAGCAGTCCCCGCGGACCCCTTAACACCGGGGAGCTGTTTTTT. Translation: CASSPRGPLNTGELFF.

Remarks on this clone: The sample contains more than one DNA sequence encoding this CDR3. This rearrangement joins TRBV28 to TRBJ1-2, with no clear D. The V end lost 3 bases, the J end lost 4 bases, and 9 bases lay between the germline ends. The CDR3 extends over 13 amino acids. The germline V gene encodes CDR1 MDHEN and CDR2 SYDVKM. In DNA, the CDR3 is TGTGCCAGCAGTTTCGGAGGAAGCTATGGCTACACCTTC. As protein: CASSFGGSYGYTF.

The chain combines TRBV7-9 with TRBJ2-3; 11 bases map to TRBD2. Germline V gene lookup returns CDR1 SEHNR and CDR2 FQNEAQ (reference sequence). Trimming cost V 6 bases and J 4 bases; bases outside gene matches: 6. The CDR3 is made up of 15 amino acids. DNA for the CDR3: TGTGCCAGCAGGCCAACTAGCGGGAGAGCAGATACGCAGTATTTT. It specifies CASRPTSGRADTQYF.

The chain links TRBV12-5 to TRBJ2-5; D uncertain. V was clipped by 0 bases and J by 5 bases, with 4 bases between them. This CDR3 region has 12 residues. CDR1 LGHNT and CDR2 FRNRAP come from the germline V gene. The CDR3 reads CASGLVAETQYF. The CDR3 DNA sequence: TGTGCTAGTGGTTTGGTAGCTGAGACCCAGTACTTC.

The rearrangement uses TRBV11-3 and TRBJ2-1, with TRBD2 matching 11 bases. This CDR3 region has 17 residues. After removal of 5 bases from V and 4 bases from J, the junction contained 10 bases not matched to a gene. CDR1 and CDR2 from the germline V gene are SGHNT and YENEEA. The CDR3 here is CASSKTTSSGRYNEQFF. The DNA of the CDR3 is TGTGCCAGCAGCAAGACGACTTCTAGCGGGAGGTACAATGAGCAGTTCTTC.